Below are 4 T cell receptor beta chains sequenced from a single sample in a study of blood T cell repertoires in COVID-19. Clones were sequenced by immunoSEQ multiplex PCR, and TCRdb holds only the in-frame ones, with some missing. In the table there are about 240,000 clones, roughly 89% of which are singletons. Sequenced input: PBMCs or T cells enriched from blood (not recorded which). The receptors derive from a woman aged 30 to 39 who had recovered from COVID-19.

The chain recombines TRBV28 with TRBJ2-3; perhaps TRBD2 as D (5 bases). This CDR3 is 13 amino acids long. The germline V gene encodes CDR1 MDHEN and CDR2 SYDVKM. V was trimmed by 5 bases and J by 6 bases, leaving 12 bases between them. The CDR3 here is CASSPHRGDTQYF. The CDR3 DNA sequence: TGTGCCAGCAGTCCCCATCGAGGGGATACGCAGTATTTT. Full variable domain (remainder filled in from reference TRBV28 and TRBJ2-3): DVKVTQSSRYLVKRTGEKVFLECVQDMDHENMFWYRQDPGLGLRLIYFSYDVKMKEKGDIPEGYSVSREKKERFSLILESASTNQTSMYLCASSPHRGDTQYFGPGTRLTVL.

This chain links TRBV7-9 with TRBJ2-1, with 11 nucleotides matching TRBD2. There are 15 residues in the CDR3. J was trimmed by 4 bases and V by 5 bases; bases with no gene match: 4. Germline CDR1 and CDR2: SEHNR and FQNEAQ (reference sequence). CDR3 bases: TGTGCCAGCAGCCCAGGGACTAGCGGATACAATGAGCAGTTCTTC. Its translation is CASSPGTSGYNEQFF.

This chain's CDR3 is CASSTSGGVTNEKLFF. In nucleotides, the CDR3 is TGTGCCAGTAGTACCTCCGGGGGAGTAACTAATGAAAAACTGTTTTTT. V gene TRBV19 combines with J gene TRBJ1-4; D is possibly TRBD1 (5 bases). Germline CDR1 LNHDA, CDR2 SQIVND (reference sequence). V shed 4 bases and J shed 1 base, with 13 bases lying between them. This CDR3 has 16 amino acids.

The chain carries TRBV20-1 and TRBJ1-4; D unclear. Germline V gene lookup returns CDR1 DFQATT and CDR2 SNEGSKA (reference sequence). The CDR3 has 14 amino acids. The V end was cut by 3 bases, the J end by 7 bases, with 15 bases between. DNA of the CDR3: TGCAGTGCTAGTTCCGGGTCCAGTTTTGAAAAACTGTTTTTT. This sequence encodes CSASSGSSFEKLFF.